This T cell receptor (beta chain) was obtained from a study of CD8 T cells in ankylosing spondylitis. As to this clonotype: The antigen remains unidentified.

In TCRdb, the 5' RACE reads were re-called with MiXCR into one record per CDR3 protein. The sample records under 950,000 distinct CDR3 sequences, around 19% being singletons. Broader study findings: Disease-linked clones had a CD8+ phenotype and relatively low frequency in peripheral blood. Before this, some motif variants had been reported in reactive arthritis synovial fluid and blood. Disease-linked clones reportedly concentrated significantly in matched ankylosing spondylitis synovial fluid. A motif in TCR beta, a set of eight highly homologous variants, appeared characteristic of ankylosing spondylitis blood.

Germline CDR1 and CDR2: SGHAT and FQDESV (reference sequence). CDR3 length: 18 residues. V shed 5 bases, J shed 5 bases, and the junction held 16 bases outside the gene matches. The clonotype comes from a male donor with ankylosing spondylitis. Sequencing was carried out using blood, either unsorted or a sorted T cell fraction (not recorded which). V and J are TRBV11-1 and TRBJ2-7; 12 nucleotides agree with TRBD2. In DNA form, the CDR3 reads TGTGCCAGCAGCCCCGCGGGGCTAGCGGGGGGGCCGTTTAACGAGCAGTACTTC. Translated: CASSPAGLAGGPFNEQYF.